Reported below is one T cell receptor (beta chain). Germline-derived CDR1 and CDR2 are MNHEY and SMNVEV (reference sequence). This CDR3 region has 16 residues. V was cut by 3 bases and J by 5 bases, with 19 bases left in between. Primers: 60 Vbeta forward and 13 Jbeta reverse. Profiled with immunoSEQ multiplex PCR; TCRdb holds only in-frame clones, not every one. The repertoire holds fewer than 120,000 clones, with about 90% as singletons. These data are taken from a study of cytomegalovirus exposure and HLA in healthy donors. The material sequenced was PBMCs. The source of this sequence is a man aged 35 to 55 in good health and CMV-seronegative. The V and J genes are TRBV27 and TRBJ1-2; TRBD1 might be the D (5 bases). The CDR3 DNA reads TGTGCCAGCAGTTTCTCCGCCGGGGACGCGGGGTATGGCTACACCTTC. Translated: CASSFSAGDAGYGYTF.